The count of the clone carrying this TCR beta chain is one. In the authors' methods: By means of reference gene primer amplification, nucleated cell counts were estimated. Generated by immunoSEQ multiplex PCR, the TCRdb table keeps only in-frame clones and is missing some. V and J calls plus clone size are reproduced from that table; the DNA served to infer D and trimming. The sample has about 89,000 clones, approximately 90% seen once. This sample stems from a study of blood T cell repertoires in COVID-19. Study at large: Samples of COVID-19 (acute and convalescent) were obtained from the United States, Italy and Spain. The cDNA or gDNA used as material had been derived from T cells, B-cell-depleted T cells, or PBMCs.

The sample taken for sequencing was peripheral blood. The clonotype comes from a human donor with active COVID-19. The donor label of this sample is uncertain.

The CDR3 bases are TGTGCCTGGAGTCCCCCCGGGGAGGTAGCGGGGTGTACTGAAGCTTTCTTT. Translation: CAWSPPGEVAGCTEAFF. The V and J genes are TRBV30 and TRBJ1-1, with D hard to call. V lost 2 bases to trimming and J lost 5 bases, with 24 bases between them. In germline, CDR1 is GTSNPN, CDR2 SVGIG (reference sequence). This CDR3 comprises 17 residues.